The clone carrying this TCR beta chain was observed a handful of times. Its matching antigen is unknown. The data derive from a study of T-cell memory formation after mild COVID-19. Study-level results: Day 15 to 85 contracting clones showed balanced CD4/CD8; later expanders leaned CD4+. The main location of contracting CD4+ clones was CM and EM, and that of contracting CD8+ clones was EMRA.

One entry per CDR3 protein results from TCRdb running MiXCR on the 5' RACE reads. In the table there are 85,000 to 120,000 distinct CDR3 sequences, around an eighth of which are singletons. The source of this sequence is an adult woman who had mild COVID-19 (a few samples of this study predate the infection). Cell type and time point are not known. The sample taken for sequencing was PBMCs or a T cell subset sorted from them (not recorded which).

CDR3 sequence: CASSPRQGDLETQYF. The DNA for the CDR3 is TGCGCCAGCAGCCCGCGACAGGGTGATTTAGAGACCCAGTACTTC. This chain links TRBV5-1 with TRBJ2-5; 7 bases agree with TRBD1. From germline, CDR1 is SGHRS and CDR2 YFSETQ. V lost 4 bases to trimming and J lost 4 bases; unmatched junction nucleotides: 10. This CDR3 region has 15 residues.